One and the same sample provided the 30 T cell receptor beta chains below, sequenced in a study of identical twins. TCRdb redid the calling of the 5' RACE reads with MiXCR, one entry per CDR3 protein. The sample shows hundreds of thousands of distinct CDR3 sequences, approximately 18% of them seen only once. These same data were also listed under a study on T cells expressing NK-cell markers.

Source material: PBMCs. These receptors all stem from a woman between 18 and 30 years old in good health.

The chain has TRBV27 and TRBJ2-3; no clear D. Germline CDR1 is MNHEY and CDR2 is SMNVEV (reference sequence). CDR3 length equals 14 residues. Between the trimmed V and J ends, which lost 1 base and 3 bases, there was a span of 8 bases. This CDR3 is CASSLYQATDTQYF. Written as DNA, the CDR3 is TGTGCCAGCAGTTTATATCAAGCGACAGATACGCAGTATTTT.

The chain uses TRBV20-1 and TRBJ2-7; D possibly corresponds to TRBD1 (5 bases). The length of the CDR3 is 15 residues. Trimming shortened V by 2 bases and J by 1 base, and 15 bases separated the two germline ends. CDR1 DFQATT and CDR2 SNEGSKA come from the germline V gene (reference sequence). The CDR3, as DNA: TGCAGTGCTAGAAAAGTCCAGGGATTTTCCTACGAGCAGTACTTC. This gives the protein CSARKVQGFSYEQYF.

In this sample, this clonotype turned up a few times. The chain is built from TRBV4-3 and TRBJ2-1; no clear D. Germline-derived CDR1 and CDR2 are LGHNA and YSLEER. The V and J ends lost 2 bases and 5 bases respectively, with 13 bases between them. The CDR3 is made up of 15 amino acids. For the CDR3, the DNA is TGCGCCAGCAGCCAACCCTTGGGTCACAACAATGAGCAGTTCTTC. This encodes CASSQPLGHNNEQFF.

This chain connects TRBV6-2 or TRBV6-3 to TRBJ1-2; D is uncertain. The germline gives CDR1 MNHEY, CDR2 SVGEGT. This CDR3 has 12 amino acids. V lost 2 bases, J lost 8 bases, and 9 bases lay in between. Here the CDR3 DNA reads TGTGCCAGCAGTTACGGGCCAGACGGCTACACCTTC. As protein: CASSYGPDGYTF.

In its sample, this clonotype was seen a few times. The chain carries TRBV20-1 and TRBJ1-4, with D perhaps matching TRBD1 (6 bases). The CDR3 totals 14 residues. Trimming shortened V by 6 bases and J by 5 bases, and 16 bases separated the two germline ends. Germline V gene lookup returns CDR1 DFQATT and CDR2 SNEGSKA (reference sequence). CDR3 region: CSARRRGANEKLFF. Written as DNA, the CDR3 is TGCAGTGCCCGCCGACGGGGGGCCAATGAAAAACTGTTTTTT.

In its sample, this clonotype was seen a few times. The genes are TRBV12-3 or TRBV12-4 and TRBJ2-1; TRBD2 matches 15 bases. The CDR3 is made up of 17 amino acids. The ends lost 4 bases at V and 7 bases at J; junction bases unmatched: 8. CDR3 sequence (DNA): TGTGCCAGCAGTTGGACTAGCGGGAGGGCCATGGTAAATGAGCAGTTCTTC. This translates into CASSWTSGRAMVNEQFF.

The V gene is TRBV6-2 or TRBV6-3, the J gene TRBJ2-2; the D is unclear. Germline CDR1 reads MNHEY; CDR2 reads SVGEGT. This CDR3 is 12 amino acids long. Trimming pared 7 bases from V and 4 bases from J, leaving 7 bases between. The CDR3 DNA reads TGTGCCAGCATTAAGGGCACCGGGGAGCTGTTTTTT. This translates into CASIKGTGELFF.

This chain connects TRBV21-1 to TRBJ2-1; the D call TRBD1 from the table was never checked on the DNA. TRBV21-1 is tagged as a pseudogene. The CDR3 is 14 amino acids. The CDR3 sequence: CATTKEGSDNEQFF. The CDR3 coding sequence is TGTGCCACTACAAAAGAGGGGTCCGACAATGAGCAGTTCTTC.

This clonotype turned up a few times. V and J are TRBV5-1 and TRBJ2-1, with 10 positions matching TRBD2. The V gene end was trimmed by 3 bases and the J gene end by 9 bases; junction bases not matched to a gene: 9. CDR1 and CDR2 (germline): SGHRS, YFSETQ. This CDR3 is built from 15 residues. The CDR3 is CASSSRTSGHVEQFF. The CDR3 region has the DNA TGCGCCAGCAGCTCCCGGACTAGCGGCCACGTTGAGCAGTTCTTC.

The J gene is TRBJ2-1, the V gene TRBV5-1, with D unclear. This CDR3 comprises 14 residues. V was shortened by 0 bases and J by 8 bases, with 12 bases between the two germline ends. Germline V CDR1 and CDR2: SGHRS, YFSETQ. CDR3 residues: CASSLGSSSDEQFF. CDR3 in DNA: TGCGCCAGCAGCTTGGGTAGTTCAAGTGATGAGCAGTTCTTC.

The chain uses TRBV6-5 and TRBJ1-6; possible D gene TRBD1, 5 bases. Trimming stripped 4 bases from V and 10 bases from J, with 17 bases between. This CDR3 spans 15 amino acids. Germline CDR1 reads MNHEY; CDR2 reads SVGAGI. The CDR3 nucleotides are TGTGCCAGCAGTTTCCGGACGGGACGTGGGTCACCCCTCCACTTT. Translated: CASSFRTGRGSPLHF.

J is TRBJ2-3 and V is TRBV5-1; TRBD2 is a possible D gene (6 bases). Germline CDR1 reads SGHRS; CDR2 reads YFSETQ. V was cut by 2 bases and J by 0 bases, with 13 bases left in between. This CDR3 is built from 16 residues. The CDR3 sequence is CASSFGRDVSTDTQYF. The CDR3 DNA reads as TGCGCCAGCAGCTTCGGGCGGGACGTTAGCACAGATACGCAGTATTTT.

The rearrangement links TRBV4-2 to TRBJ2-2; TRBD2 matches 10 bases. J was trimmed by 0 bases and V by 4 bases; bases with no gene match: 8. The germline gives CDR1 LGHNA, CDR2 YNFKEQ. The CDR3 is 18 residues long. The CDR3 nucleotides read TGTGCCAGCAGCCGTCTGTTAGCGGGGGGCTCGAACACCGGGGAGCTGTTTTTT. This gives the protein CASSRLLAGGSNTGELFF.

The CDR3 loop is CASSPDRVVAEQFF. DNA for the CDR3: TGTGCCAGCAGCCCGGACAGGGTGGTTGCTGAGCAGTTCTTC. The V call is TRBV27, the J call TRBJ2-1, with 8 bases fitting TRBD1. V dropped 6 bases and J dropped 9; count of bases not matched to a gene: 10. This CDR3 is built from 14 residues. CDR1 MNHEY and CDR2 SMNVEV come from the germline V gene (reference sequence).

This chain joins TRBV7-6 and TRBJ2-5; no clear D. This CDR3 has 12 residues. Trimming took off 4 bases at V and 8 bases at J, with 11 bases between the two ends. Germline V gives CDR1 SGHVS, CDR2 FNYEAQ. Here the CDR3 DNA reads TGTGCCAGCAGCTCCGGTGGCATCACCCAGTACTTC. It codes for CASSSGGITQYF. Variable domain in full (rest from reference TRBV7-6 and TRBJ2-5): GAGVSQSPRYKVTKRGQDVALRCDPISGHVSLYWYRQALGQGPEFLTYFNYEAQQDKSGLPNDRFSAERPEGSISTLTIQRTEQRDSAMYRCASSSGGITQYFGPGTRLLVL.

This chain joins TRBV6-1 and TRBJ2-2; the D gene is possibly TRBD2 (6 bases). V dropped 5 bases and J dropped 6 bases, with 19 bases sitting between them. Germline CDR1 is MNHNS and CDR2 is SASEGT. This CDR3 spans 16 amino acids. The CDR3 region is CASSRRRGGASGELFF. The CDR3 DNA sequence: TGTGCCAGCAGTCGAAGACGGGGCGGGGCGTCCGGGGAGCTGTTTTTT.

The gene calls are TRBV5-1 and TRBJ2-1; D may be TRBD1 or TRBD2 (5 bases each). The CDR3 loop spans 14 amino acids. Trimming cost V 6 bases and J 1 base, with 11 bases left between them. Per the germline V gene, CDR1 is SGHRS and CDR2 is YFSETQ. The CDR3 DNA follows: TGCGCCAGCACCGGGGCCGGATCCTACAATGAGCAGTTCTTC. Translated: CASTGAGSYNEQFF.

V is TRBV18 and J is TRBJ1-6, with D uncertain. The V gene lost 11 bases and the J gene lost 6 bases, with 14 bases spanning the gap. The CDR3 spans 13 residues. The germline CDR1 and CDR2 sequences are KGHSH and LQKENI. Here the CDR3 reads CAGKGPSNSPLHF. The CDR3 nucleotides read TGTGCCGGAAAAGGACCCTCTAATTCACCCCTCCACTTT.

The chain has TRBV10-3 and TRBJ1-1; D is unresolved. CDR1 is ENHRY, CDR2 SYGVKD, per germline. V was clipped by 7 bases and J by 1 base, with 4 bases between them. CDR3 length equals 11 residues. CDR3 bases: TGTGCCATCATGGAGAACACTGAAGCTTTCTTT. Translated, it gives CAIMENTEAFF.

In this sample, this clonotype turned up many times. This sequence joins TRBV20-1 and TRBJ2-1; 16 bases match TRBD2. The CDR3 contains 18 residues. V shed 4 bases, J shed 1 base, and the junction held 7 bases outside the gene matches. Germline CDR1 is DFQATT and CDR2 is SNEGSKA (reference sequence). The CDR3 loop reads CSATSGLAGGPSYNEQFF. In DNA, the CDR3 is TGCAGTGCTACATCGGGACTAGCGGGAGGGCCGTCCTACAATGAGCAGTTCTTC.

This clonotype occurred a few times. J is TRBJ1-1 and V is TRBV6-1; unclear D gene. This CDR3 is 14 amino acids long. V lost 7 bases to trimming and J lost 0 bases, with 12 bases between them. CDR1 is MNHNS and CDR2 is SASEGT in the germline V gene. CDR3 coding DNA: TGTGCCAGCATTGAGAAGCCTTTGAACACTGAAGCTTTCTTT. It codes for CASIEKPLNTEAFF.

The chain employs TRBV14 and TRBJ2-3; D possibly corresponds to TRBD1 (5 bases). Germline lookup yields CDR1 SGHDN and CDR2 FVKESK. The CDR3 has 14 amino acids. Trimming removed 4 bases from V and 2 bases from J, with 10 bases in between. The CDR3 sequence is CASSPRQLTDTQYF. In nucleotides, the CDR3 is TGTGCCAGCAGCCCAAGACAGCTCACAGATACGCAGTATTTT.

The CDR3 is CASSPLPGANSPLHF. The CDR3 bases are TGTGCCAGCAGTCCACTCCCAGGGGCTAATTCACCCCTCCACTTT. The chain combines TRBV12-3 or TRBV12-4 with TRBJ1-6, with D perhaps TRBD1 (6 bases). This CDR3 contains 15 residues. V dropped 5 bases and J dropped 6 bases, with 14 bases sitting between them.

This clonotype was seen only once. The rearrangement joins TRBV7-9 to TRBJ1-1; D unresolved. V lost 6 bases and J lost 7, with 18 bases in between. From germline, CDR1 is SEHNR and CDR2 FQNEAQ (reference sequence). The length of the CDR3 is 14 residues. In DNA, the CDR3 is TGTGCCAGCAGACAAATAGAGGGAGCGATTGAAGCTTTCTTT. Its protein is CASRQIEGAIEAFF.

The table lists this clonotype with a few counts. The chain uses TRBV2 and TRBJ1-2, with D unresolved. The germline CDR1 and CDR2 sequences are SNHLY and FYNNEI. The CDR3 is 14 amino acids. V was shortened by 5 bases and J by 4 bases, with 14 bases between the two germline ends. The CDR3 bases are TGTGCCAGCAGTTCGACGGTCCCGTTCTATGGCTACACCTTC. Translating it yields CASSSTVPFYGYTF.

This sequence joins TRBV25-1 and TRBJ1-2; no clear D. Between the trimmed V and J ends, which lost 2 bases and 2 bases, there was a span of 6 bases. This CDR3 contains 13 residues. Germline values: CDR1 MGHDK, CDR2 SYGVNS. The CDR3 sequence is CASSEGPNYGYTF. The CDR3 nucleotides are TGTGCCAGCAGTGAAGGACCGAACTATGGCTACACCTTC.

This chain connects TRBV7-9 to TRBJ2-1; D possibly matches TRBD1 or TRBD2 (6 bases each). From germline, CDR1 is SEHNR and CDR2 FQNEAQ (reference sequence). V lost 2 bases to trimming and J lost 5 bases, with 16 bases between them. CDR3 length equals 16 residues. CDR3: CASSLRGGKGHNEQFF. CDR3 DNA sequence: TGTGCCAGCAGCTTACGAGGGGGGAAGGGTCACAATGAGCAGTTCTTC.

The chain recombines TRBV10-3 with TRBJ2-5; 10 nucleotides match TRBD2. Germline V gene lookup returns CDR1 ENHRY and CDR2 SYGVKD. J was trimmed by 0 bases and V by 7 bases; bases with no gene match: 2. The CDR3 runs to 14 residues. The CDR3 region has the DNA TGTGCCATCAAAGGGACTAGCGACCAAGAGACCCAGTACTTC. It is translated as CAIKGTSDQETQYF.

The CDR3 nucleotides read TGTGCCAGCAGCGTATACAGCCTCTGGGGCTATGGCTACACCTTC. As protein: CASSVYSLWGYGYTF. The V call is TRBV9, the J call TRBJ1-2; D is unclear. CDR1 SGDLS and CDR2 YYNGEE come from the germline V gene. V was shortened by 1 base and J by 4 bases, with 14 bases between the two germline ends. The CDR3 contains 15 residues.

The chain recombines TRBV2 with TRBJ2-3; D not resolved. Germline V gives CDR1 SNHLY, CDR2 FYNNEI. V shed 3 bases and J shed 2 bases, with 6 bases lying between them. This CDR3 is 13 amino acids long. CDR3 DNA: TGTGCCAGCAGTGATGAGTCCACAGATACGCAGTATTTT. Amino acids: CASSDESTDTQYF.